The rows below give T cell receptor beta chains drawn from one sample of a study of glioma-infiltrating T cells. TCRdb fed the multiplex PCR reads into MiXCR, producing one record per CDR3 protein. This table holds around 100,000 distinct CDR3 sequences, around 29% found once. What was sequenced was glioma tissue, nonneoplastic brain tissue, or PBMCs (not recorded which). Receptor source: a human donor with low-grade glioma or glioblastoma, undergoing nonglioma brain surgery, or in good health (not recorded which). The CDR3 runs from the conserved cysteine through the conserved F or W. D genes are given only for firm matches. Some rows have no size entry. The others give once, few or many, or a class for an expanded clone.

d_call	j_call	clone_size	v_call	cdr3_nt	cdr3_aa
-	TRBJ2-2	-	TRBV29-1	TGCAGCGTGGTCAGACTAAACACCGGGGAGCTGTTTTTT	CSVVRLNTGELFF
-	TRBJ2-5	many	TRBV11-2	TGTGCCAGCAGCGGAGGGATTCAAGAGACCCAGTACTTC	CASSGGIQETQYF
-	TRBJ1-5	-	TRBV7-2	TGTGCCAGCAGCTTCTTACCTCAGCCCCAGCATTTT	CASSFLPQPQHF
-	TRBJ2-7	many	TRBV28	TGTGCCAGTACAGGGAACTACGAGCAGTACTTC	CASTGNYEQYF
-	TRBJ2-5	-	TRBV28	TGTGCCAGCAAGGGCGGGGGACAGGTATTCCGATCGGGGACCCAGTACTTC	CASKGGGQVFRSGTQYF
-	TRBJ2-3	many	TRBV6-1	TGTGCCACCAGTGAGACTAGCACAGATACGCAGTATTTT	CATSETSTDTQYF
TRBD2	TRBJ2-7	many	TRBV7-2	TGTGCCAGCAGGACAACGGGACTAGCCTACGAGCAGTACTTC	CASRTTGLAYEQYF
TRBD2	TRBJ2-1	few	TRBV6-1	TGTGCCAGCAGACTAGCGGGGGGCTACAATGAGCAGTTCTTC	CASRLAGGYNEQFF
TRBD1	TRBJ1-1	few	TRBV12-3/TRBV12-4	TGTGCCAGCAGTCTTCAGGGGGCCGGCACTGAAGCTTTCTTT	CASSLQGAGTEAFF
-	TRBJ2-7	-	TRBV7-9	TGTGCCAGCAGCATCGAGACGGGAACCTACGAGCAGTACTTC	CASSIETGTYEQYF
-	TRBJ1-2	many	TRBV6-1	TGTGCCAGCAGAAGGACGGATGGCTACACCTTC	CASRRTDGYTF
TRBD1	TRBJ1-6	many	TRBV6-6	TGTGCCAGCAGTTACACTACAGGGGAAGATTCACCCCTCCACTTT	CASSYTTGEDSPLHF
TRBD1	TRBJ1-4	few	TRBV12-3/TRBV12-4	TGTGCCAGCAGGCCGGGACAGGGTCGTGAATGGGAAAAACTGTTTTTT	CASRPGQGREWEKLFF
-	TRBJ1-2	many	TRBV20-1	TGCAGTGCTAGTAACGGACAGCGACTCTATGGCTACACCTTC	CSASNGQRLYGYTF
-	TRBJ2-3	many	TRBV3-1	TGTGCCAGCAGCCAAGGAGGGGATCCCACAGATACGCAGTATTTT	CASSQGGDPTDTQYF
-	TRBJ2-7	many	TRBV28	TGTGCCAGCAGTTGGGTGGGTCGGGAGCAGTACTTC	CASSWVGREQYF
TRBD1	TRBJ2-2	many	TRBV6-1	TGTGCCAGCTGTGGAACGCCGGGACAGTGGAACACCGGGGAGCTGTTTTTT	CASCGTPGQWNTGELFF
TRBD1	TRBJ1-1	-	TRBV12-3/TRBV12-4	TGTGCCAGCAGATCAGGGGGCGGAACTGAAGCTTTCTTT	CASRSGGGTEAFF
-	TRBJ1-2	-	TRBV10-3	TGTGCCATCAAGGACTGGGGCAGGGCGACACATATGAACTATGGCTACACCTTC	CAIKDWGRATHMNYGYTF
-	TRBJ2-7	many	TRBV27	TGTGCCAGCAGTTTCAAGGGCATCCACGAGCAGTACTTC	CASSFKGIHEQYF
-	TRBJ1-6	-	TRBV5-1	TGCGCCAGCACCTTAGACCTCGGGGGCGATTCACCCCTCCACTTT	CASTLDLGGDSPLHF
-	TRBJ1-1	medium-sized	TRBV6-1	TGTGCCAGCAGAGATATCAATAAGAACACTGAAGCTTTCTTT	CASRDINKNTEAFF
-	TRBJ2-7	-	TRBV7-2	TGTGCCAGCACGCGCCAAGGGGGCTCCTACGAGCAGTACTTC	CASTRQGGSYEQYF
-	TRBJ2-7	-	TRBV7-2	TGTGCCAGCAGCTTGCGGGCCGCCCACGAGCAGTACTTC	CASSLRAAHEQYF
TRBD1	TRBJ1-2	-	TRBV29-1	TGCAGCGTGACTACCGGGACAGCAAACTATGGCTACACCTTT	CSVTTGTANYGYTF
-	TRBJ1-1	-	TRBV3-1	TGTGCCAGCAGCCATTTCCATGAAGCTTTCTTT	CASSHFHEAFF
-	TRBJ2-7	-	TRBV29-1	TGCAGCGTTGAATGGACGGAGCACCCCTACGAGCAGTACTTT	CSVEWTEHPYEQYF
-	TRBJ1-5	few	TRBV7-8	TGTGCCAGCAGCTTAGGCCAGGTCAGAAATCAGCCCCAGCATTTT	CASSLGQVRNQPQHF
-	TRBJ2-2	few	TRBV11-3	TGTGCCAGCAGCCCCACAGGGACGAACACCGGGGAGCTGTTTTTT	CASSPTGTNTGELFF
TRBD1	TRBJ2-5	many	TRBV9	TGTGCCAGCAGCGTAGACGGACAGGGGAGAGAGACCCAGTACTTC	CASSVDGQGRETQYF